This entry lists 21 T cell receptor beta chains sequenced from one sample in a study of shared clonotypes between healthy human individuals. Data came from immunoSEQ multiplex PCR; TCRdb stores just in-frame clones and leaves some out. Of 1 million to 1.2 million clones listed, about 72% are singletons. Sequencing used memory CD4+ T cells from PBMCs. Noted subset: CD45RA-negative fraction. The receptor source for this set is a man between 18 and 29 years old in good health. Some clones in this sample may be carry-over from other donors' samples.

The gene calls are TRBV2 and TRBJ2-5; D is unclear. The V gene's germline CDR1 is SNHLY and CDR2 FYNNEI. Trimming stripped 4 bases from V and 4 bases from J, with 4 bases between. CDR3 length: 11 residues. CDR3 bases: TGTGCCAGCAGTGTCGTAGAGACCCAGTACTTC. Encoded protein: CASSVVETQYF.

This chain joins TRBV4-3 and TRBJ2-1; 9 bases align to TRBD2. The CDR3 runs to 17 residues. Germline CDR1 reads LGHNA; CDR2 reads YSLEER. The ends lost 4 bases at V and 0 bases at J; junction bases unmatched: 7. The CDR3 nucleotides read TGCGCCAGCAGCCCCAGACTAGCGGCGAGCTCCTACAATGAGCAGTTCTTC. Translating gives CASSPRLAASSYNEQFF.

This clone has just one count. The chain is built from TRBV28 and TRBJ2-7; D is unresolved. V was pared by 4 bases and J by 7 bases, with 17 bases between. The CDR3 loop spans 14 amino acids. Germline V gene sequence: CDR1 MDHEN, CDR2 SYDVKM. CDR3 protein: CASSSRVKLGEQYF. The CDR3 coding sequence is TGTGCCAGCAGTTCACGAGTCAAACTGGGGGAGCAGTACTTC.

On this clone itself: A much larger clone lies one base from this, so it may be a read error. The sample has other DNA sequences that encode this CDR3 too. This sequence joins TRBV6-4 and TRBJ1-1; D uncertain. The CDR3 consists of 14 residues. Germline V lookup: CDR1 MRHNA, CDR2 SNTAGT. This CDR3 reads CASSVNPWSTEAFF. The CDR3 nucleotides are TGTGCCAGCAGTGTCAACCCTTGGAGCACTGAGGCTTTCTTT.

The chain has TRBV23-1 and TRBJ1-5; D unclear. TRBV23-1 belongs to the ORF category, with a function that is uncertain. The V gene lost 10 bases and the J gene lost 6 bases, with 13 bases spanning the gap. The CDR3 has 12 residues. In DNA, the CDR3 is TGCGCCAACCTCCCTGCGGTTCAGCCCCAGCATTTT. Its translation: CANLPAVQPQHF.

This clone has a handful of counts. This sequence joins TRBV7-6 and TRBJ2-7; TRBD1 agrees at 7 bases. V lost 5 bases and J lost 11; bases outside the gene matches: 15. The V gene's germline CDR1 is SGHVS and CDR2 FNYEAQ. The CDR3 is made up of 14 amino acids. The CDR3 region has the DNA TGTGCCAGCAGCAATCCCTTGAGACAGGGAGAGAAGTACTTC. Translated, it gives CASSNPLRQGEKYF.

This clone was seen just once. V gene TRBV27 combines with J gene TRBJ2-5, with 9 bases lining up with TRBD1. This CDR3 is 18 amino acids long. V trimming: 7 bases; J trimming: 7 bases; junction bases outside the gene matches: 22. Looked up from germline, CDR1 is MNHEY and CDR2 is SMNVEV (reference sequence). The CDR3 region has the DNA TGTGCCAGCATGAGATTTTGGACAGGGGACCCGGGAAGCGGGACCCAGTACTTC. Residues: CASMRFWTGDPGSGTQYF.

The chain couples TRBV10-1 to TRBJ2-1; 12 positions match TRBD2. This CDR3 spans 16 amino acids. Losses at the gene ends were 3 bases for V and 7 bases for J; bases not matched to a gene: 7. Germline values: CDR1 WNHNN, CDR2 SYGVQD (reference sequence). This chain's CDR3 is CASSEKGLAGLNEQFF. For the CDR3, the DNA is TGCGCCAGCAGTGAAAAGGGACTAGCGGGTCTAAATGAGCAGTTCTTC.

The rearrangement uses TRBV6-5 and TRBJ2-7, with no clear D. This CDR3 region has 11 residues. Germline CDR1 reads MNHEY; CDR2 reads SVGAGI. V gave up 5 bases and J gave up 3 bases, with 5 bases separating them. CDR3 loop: CASSPYYEQYF. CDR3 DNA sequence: TGTGCCAGCAGTCCATACTACGAGCAGTACTTC.

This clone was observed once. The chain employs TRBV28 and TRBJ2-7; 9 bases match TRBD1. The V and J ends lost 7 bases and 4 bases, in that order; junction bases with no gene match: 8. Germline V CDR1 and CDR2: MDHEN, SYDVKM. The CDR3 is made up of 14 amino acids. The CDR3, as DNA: TGTGCCAGCACCCGGAACAGGGGGCTTTACGAGCAGTACTTC. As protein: CASTRNRGLYEQYF.

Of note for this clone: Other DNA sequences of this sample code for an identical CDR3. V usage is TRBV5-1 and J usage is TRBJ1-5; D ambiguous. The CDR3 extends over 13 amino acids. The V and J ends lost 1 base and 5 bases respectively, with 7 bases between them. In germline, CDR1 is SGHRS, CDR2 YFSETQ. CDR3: CASSLFPDQPQHF. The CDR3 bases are TGCGCCAGCAGCTTGTTTCCGGATCAGCCCCAGCATTTT.

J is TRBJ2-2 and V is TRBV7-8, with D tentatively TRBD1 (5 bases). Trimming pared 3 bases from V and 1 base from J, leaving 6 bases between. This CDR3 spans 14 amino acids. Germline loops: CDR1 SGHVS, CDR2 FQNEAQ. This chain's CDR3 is CASSLGQNTGELFF. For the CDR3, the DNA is TGTGCCAGCAGCTTGGGGCAGAACACCGGGGAGCTGTTTTTT.

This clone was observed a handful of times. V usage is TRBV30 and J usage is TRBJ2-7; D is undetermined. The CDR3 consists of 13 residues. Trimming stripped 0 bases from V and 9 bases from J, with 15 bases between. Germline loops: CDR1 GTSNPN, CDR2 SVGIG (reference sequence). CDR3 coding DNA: TGTGCCTGGAGTGTCTCTTCCCCCTCCGGGCAGTACTTC. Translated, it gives CAWSVSSPSGQYF.

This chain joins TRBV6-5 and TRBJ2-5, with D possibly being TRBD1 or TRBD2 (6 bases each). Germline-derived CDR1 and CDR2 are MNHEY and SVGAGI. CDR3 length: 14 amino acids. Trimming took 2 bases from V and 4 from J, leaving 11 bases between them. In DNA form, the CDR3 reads TGTGCCAGCAGTTACGGGGGGCGCCGAGAGACCCAGTACTTC. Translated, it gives CASSYGGRRETQYF.

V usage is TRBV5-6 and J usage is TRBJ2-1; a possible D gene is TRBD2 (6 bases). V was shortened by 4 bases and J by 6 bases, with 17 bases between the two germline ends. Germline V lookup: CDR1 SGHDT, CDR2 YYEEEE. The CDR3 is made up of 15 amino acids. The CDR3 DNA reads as TGTGCCAGCAGCCCAATGACTAGACCCGTCAATGAGCAGTTCTTC. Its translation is CASSPMTRPVNEQFF.

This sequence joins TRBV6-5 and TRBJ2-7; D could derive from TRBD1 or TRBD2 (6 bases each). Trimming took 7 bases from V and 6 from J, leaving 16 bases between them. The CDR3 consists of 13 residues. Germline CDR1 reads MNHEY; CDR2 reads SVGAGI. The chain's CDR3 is CASNAGGYGEQYF. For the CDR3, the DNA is TGTGCCAGCAACGCCGGGGGCTACGGCGAGCAGTACTTC.

CDR3 coding DNA: TGTGCCAGCAGCTTGACCAGACAAGAGACCCAGTACTTC. Its translation: CASSLTRQETQYF. The chain has TRBV7-7 and TRBJ2-5; the D is unclear. The CDR3 is 13 amino acids. V lost 3 bases, J lost 2 bases, and 7 bases lay in between. CDR1 SSHAT and CDR2 FNYEAQ come from the germline V gene (reference sequence).

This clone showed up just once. The CDR3 DNA reads as TGTGCCATCACATGGGACAGGGATACCGGGGAGCTGTTTTTT. Translation: CAITWDRDTGELFF. The chain has TRBV10-3 and TRBJ2-2, with TRBD1 matching over 9 bases. There are 14 residues in the CDR3. From germline, CDR1 is ENHRY and CDR2 SYGVKD. Losses at the gene ends were 7 bases for V and 5 bases for J; bases not matched to a gene: 5.

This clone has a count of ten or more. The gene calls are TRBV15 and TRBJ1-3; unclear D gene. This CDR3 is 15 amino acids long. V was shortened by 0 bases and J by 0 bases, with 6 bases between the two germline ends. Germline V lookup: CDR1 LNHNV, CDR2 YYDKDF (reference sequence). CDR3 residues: CATSRDRISGNTIYF. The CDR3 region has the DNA TGTGCCACCAGCAGAGATCGTATCTCTGGAAACACCATATATTTT.

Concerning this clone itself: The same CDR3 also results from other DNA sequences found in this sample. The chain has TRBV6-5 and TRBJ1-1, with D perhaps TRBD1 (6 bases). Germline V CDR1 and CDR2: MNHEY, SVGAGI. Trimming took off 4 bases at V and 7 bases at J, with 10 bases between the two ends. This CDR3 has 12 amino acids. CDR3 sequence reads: CASSSRGREAFF. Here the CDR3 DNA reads TGTGCCAGCAGTTCCAGGGGACGTGAAGCTTTCTTT.

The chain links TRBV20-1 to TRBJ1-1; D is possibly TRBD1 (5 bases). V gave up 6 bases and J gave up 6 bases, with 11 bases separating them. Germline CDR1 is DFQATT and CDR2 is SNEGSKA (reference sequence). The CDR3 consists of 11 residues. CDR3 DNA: TGCAGTGCGGGGCTCGGTCCTGAAGCTTTCTTT. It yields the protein CSAGLGPEAFF.